This T cell receptor beta chain is from a study of blood T cell repertoires in COVID-19. Whole-study context: The analysed material was cDNA or gDNA that came from T cells, B-cell-depleted T cells, or PBMCs.

The table came from immunoSEQ multiplex PCR; TCRdb's copy has only in-frame clones and leaves some out. The sample has some 250,000 clones, 70% to 90% seen once. Allocation to cohorts depended on clinical history reported by the participants. With V trimmed by 3 bases and J by 8 bases, 14 bases remained unmatched. This CDR3 is 17 amino acids long. CDR1 is SGHRS, CDR2 YFSETQ, per germline. The V and J genes are TRBV5-1 and TRBJ1-1, with TRBD1 matching over 12 bases. This TCR came from a woman aged 45 to 65 who had recovered from COVID-19. The sequenced sample consisted of PBMCs or T cells enriched from blood (not recorded which). CDR3 in DNA: TGCGCCAGCAGCTCTGCCCCCTTCGGGACAGGGGGCGCGGAAGCTTTCTTT. Residues: CASSSAPFGTGGAEAFF.